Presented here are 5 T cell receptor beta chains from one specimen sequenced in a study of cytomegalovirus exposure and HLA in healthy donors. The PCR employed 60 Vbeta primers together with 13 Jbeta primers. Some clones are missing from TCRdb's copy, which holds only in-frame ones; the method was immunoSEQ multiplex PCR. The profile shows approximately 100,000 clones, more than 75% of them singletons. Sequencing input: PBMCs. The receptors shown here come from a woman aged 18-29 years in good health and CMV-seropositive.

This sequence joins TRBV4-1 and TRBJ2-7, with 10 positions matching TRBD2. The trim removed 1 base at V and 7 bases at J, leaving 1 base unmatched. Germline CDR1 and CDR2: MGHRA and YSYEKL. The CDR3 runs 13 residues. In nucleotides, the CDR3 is TGCGCCAGCAGCCAAGCACTAGCGGGGGAGCAGTACTTC. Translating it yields CASSQALAGEQYF.

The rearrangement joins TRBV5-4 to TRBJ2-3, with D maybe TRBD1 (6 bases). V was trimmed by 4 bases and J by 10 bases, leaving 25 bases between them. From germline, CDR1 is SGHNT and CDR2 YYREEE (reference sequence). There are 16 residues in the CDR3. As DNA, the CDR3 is TGTGCCAGCAGCCCTGCAAATCCACAGGGCGTGGGCGCGCAGTATTTT. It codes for CASSPANPQGVGAQYF.

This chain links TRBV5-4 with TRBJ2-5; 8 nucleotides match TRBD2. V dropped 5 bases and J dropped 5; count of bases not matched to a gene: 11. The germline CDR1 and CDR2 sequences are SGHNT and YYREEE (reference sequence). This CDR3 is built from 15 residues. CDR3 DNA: TGTGCCAGCAGTTTTGGGAGCGGGAGTGGGGAGACCCAGTACTTC. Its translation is CASSFGSGSGETQYF.

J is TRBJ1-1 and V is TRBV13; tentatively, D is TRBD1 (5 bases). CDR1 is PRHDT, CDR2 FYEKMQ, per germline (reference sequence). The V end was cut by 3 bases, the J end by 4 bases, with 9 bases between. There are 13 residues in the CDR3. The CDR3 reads CASSLGGSTEAFF. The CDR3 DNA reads TGTGCCAGCAGCTTGGGGGGATCCACTGAAGCTTTCTTT.

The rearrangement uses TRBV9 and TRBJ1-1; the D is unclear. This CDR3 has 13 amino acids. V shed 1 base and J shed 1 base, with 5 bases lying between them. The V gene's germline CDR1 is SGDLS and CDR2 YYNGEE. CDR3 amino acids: CASSVFQNTEAFF. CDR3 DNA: TGTGCCAGCAGCGTATTCCAGAACACTGAAGCTTTCTTT.